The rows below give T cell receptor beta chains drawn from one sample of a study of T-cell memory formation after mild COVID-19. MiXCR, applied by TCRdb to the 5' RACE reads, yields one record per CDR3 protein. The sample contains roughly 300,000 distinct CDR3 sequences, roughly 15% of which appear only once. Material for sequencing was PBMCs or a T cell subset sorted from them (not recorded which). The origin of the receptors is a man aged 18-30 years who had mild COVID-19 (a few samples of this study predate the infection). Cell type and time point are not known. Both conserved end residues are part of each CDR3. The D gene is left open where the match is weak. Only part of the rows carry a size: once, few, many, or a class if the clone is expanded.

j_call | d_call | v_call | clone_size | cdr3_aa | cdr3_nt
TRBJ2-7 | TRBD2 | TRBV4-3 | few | CASSHQLAGAFYEQYF | TGCGCCAGCAGCCACCAACTAGCGGGGGCCTTCTACGAGCAGTACTTC
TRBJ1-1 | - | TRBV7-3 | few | CASSTGARSNTEAFF | TGTGCCAGCAGCACAGGCGCCCGATCGAACACTGAAGCTTTCTTT
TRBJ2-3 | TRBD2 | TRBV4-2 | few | CASSQAPAGGSTDTQYF | TGTGCCAGCAGCCAAGCCCCAGCGGGGGGAAGCACAGATACGCAGTATTTT
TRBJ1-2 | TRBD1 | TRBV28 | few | CASRPVWGQAYGYTF | TGTGCCAGCAGGCCGGTCTGGGGACAGGCATATGGCTACACCTTC
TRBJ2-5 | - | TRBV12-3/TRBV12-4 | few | CASNSHRRGQETQYF | TGTGCCAGCAATAGTCATAGACGGGGCCAAGAGACCCAGTACTTC
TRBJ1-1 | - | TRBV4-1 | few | CASRFGVVGMNTEAFF | TGCGCCAGCAGATTCGGTGTCGTGGGGATGAACACTGAAGCTTTCTTT
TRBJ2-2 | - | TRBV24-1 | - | CATSSLPNTGELFF | TGTGCCACCTCATCTTTACCGAACACCGGGGAGCTGTTTTTT
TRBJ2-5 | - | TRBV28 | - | CASTQGGEETQYF | TGTGCCAGCACGCAGGGTGGGGAAGAGACCCAGTACTTC
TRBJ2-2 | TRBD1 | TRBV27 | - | CASSPTRTGGRNTGELFF | TGTGCCAGCAGTCCGACTCGGACAGGGGGCAGGAACACCGGGGAGCTGTTTTTT
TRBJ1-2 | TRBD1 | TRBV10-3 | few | CAITGTGEGYGYTF | TGTGCCATCACTGGGACAGGGGAGGGCTATGGCTACACCTTC
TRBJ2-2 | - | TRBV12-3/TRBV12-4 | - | CASSLWSGATGELFF | TGTGCCAGCAGTTTATGGTCAGGGGCTACAGGGGAGCTGTTTTTT
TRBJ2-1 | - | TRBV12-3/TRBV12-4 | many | CASTFMGPHNEQFF | TGTGCCAGCACTTTTATGGGACCCCACAATGAGCAGTTCTTC
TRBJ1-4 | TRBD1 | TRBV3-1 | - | CASSQPRAGQREKLFF | TGTGCCAGCAGCCAACCAAGGGCGGGACAGCGAGAAAAACTGTTTTTT
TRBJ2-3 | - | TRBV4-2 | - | CASSYSGTAHTDTQYF | TGTGCCAGCAGCTACTCCGGGACTGCCCACACAGATACGCAGTATTTT
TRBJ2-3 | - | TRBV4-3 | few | CASSQYTRGATDTQYF | TGCGCCAGCAGCCAATATACCCGGGGAGCGACAGATACGCAGTATTTT
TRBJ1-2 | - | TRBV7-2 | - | CASSLIRGAGYGYTF | TGTGCCAGCAGCTTAATCCGAGGGGCCGGCTATGGCTACACCTTC
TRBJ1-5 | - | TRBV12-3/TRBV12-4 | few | CASSSGTVSNQPQHF | TGTGCCAGCAGTTCCGGGACCGTGAGCAATCAGCCCCAGCATTTT
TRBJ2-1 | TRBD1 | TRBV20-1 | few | CSGQGASEQFF | TGCAGTGGGCAGGGGGCGTCTGAGCAGTTCTTC
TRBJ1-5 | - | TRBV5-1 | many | CASSVDGYSNQPQHF | TGTGCCAGCAGCGTAGATGGGTATAGCAATCAGCCCCAGCATTTT
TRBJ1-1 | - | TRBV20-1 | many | CSPVGETEAFF | TGCAGCCCCGTAGGAGAAACTGAAGCTTTCTTT
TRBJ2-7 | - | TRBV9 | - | CASSVDGYTGLNEQYF | TGTGCCAGCAGCGTAGACGGGTATACAGGGTTGAACGAGCAGTACTTC
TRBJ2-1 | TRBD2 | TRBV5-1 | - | CASSPPTYSGGDEQFF | TGCGCCAGCAGCCCTCCGACGTATAGCGGGGGGGATGAGCAGTTCTTC
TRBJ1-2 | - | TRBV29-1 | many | CSVGRLGYTF | TGCAGCGTTGGAAGACTTGGCTACACCTTC
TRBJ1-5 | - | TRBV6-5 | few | CASSYSPQGGQPQHF | TGTGCCAGCAGTTACTCCCCGCAGGGAGGGCAGCCCCAGCATTTT
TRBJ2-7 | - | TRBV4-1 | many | CASSQDLTGREQYF | TGCGCCAGCAGCCAAGATCTTACAGGGCGCGAGCAGTACTTC
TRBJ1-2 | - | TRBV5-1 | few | CASSLDPVLQGRRGYTF | TGCGCCAGCAGCTTGGATCCGGTGTTGCAGGGAAGGCGTGGCTACACCTTC
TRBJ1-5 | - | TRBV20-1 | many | CSARLTGNQPQHF | TGCAGTGCTAGGTTAACAGGGAATCAGCCCCAGCATTTT
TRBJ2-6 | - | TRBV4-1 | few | CASSHLYPLGGSGANVLTF | TGCGCCAGCAGCCACTTGTACCCCCTAGGGGGGTCTGGGGCCAACGTCCTGACTTTC
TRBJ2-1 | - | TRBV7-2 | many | CASSSTTEYNEQFF | TGTGCCAGCAGCTCCACGACGGAGTACAATGAGCAGTTCTTC
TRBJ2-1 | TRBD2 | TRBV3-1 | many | CASSQAGGINEQFF | TGTGCCAGCAGCCAAGCGGGGGGGATCAATGAGCAGTTCTTC
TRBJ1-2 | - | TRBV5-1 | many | CASSPTGQSTSYGYTF | TGCGCCAGCAGCCCGACGGGGCAGTCGACTTCCTATGGCTACACCTTC
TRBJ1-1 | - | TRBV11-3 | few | CASSFRGATEAFF | TGTGCCAGCAGCTTCCGGGGGGCCACTGAAGCTTTCTTT
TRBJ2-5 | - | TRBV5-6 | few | CASSLVGAGPRTQYF | TGTGCCAGCAGCTTGGTCGGGGCCGGACCTAGGACCCAGTACTTC
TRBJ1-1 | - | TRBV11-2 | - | CASSSTTDLLDGFF | TGTGCCAGCAGCTCCACGACGGACCTCCTAGATGGTTTCTTT
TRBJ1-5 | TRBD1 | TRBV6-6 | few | CASSHLGQGAGQPQHF | TGTGCCAGCAGTCACCTTGGACAGGGGGCAGGTCAGCCCCAGCATTTT
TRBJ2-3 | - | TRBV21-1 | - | CASSPRRDRGERDTQYF | TGTGCCAGCAGCCCGAGAAGGGACAGGGGGGAGAGAGATACGCAGTATTTT
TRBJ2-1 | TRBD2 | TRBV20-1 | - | CSARGRGGIHEQFF | TGCAGTGCTAGAGGTCGGGGGGGCATCCATGAGCAGTTCTTC
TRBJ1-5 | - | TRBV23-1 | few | CASSQPTRTAVNQPQHF | TGCGCCAGCAGTCAGCCGACTCGGACGGCAGTAAATCAGCCCCAGCATTTT
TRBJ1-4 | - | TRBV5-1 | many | CASSKPPMRTNEKLFF | TGCGCCAGCAGCAAGCCTCCAATGAGGACTAATGAAAAACTGTTTTTT
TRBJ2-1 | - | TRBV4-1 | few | CASSQESHRDYNEQFF | TGCGCCAGCAGCCAAGAAAGTCACCGGGACTACAATGAGCAGTTCTTC
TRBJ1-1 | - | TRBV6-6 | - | CASSLLGPTEAFF | TGTGCCAGCAGTCTTCTGGGGCCCACTGAAGCTTTCTTT
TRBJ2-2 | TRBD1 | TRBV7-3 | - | CASSLRVSRGPAGELFF | TGTGCCAGCAGCTTAAGGGTTTCCAGGGGGCCGGCCGGGGAGCTGTTTTTT